The T cell receptor (beta chain) described here comes from a study of post-analysis software for immune sequencing data. Whole-study results and caveats: Same-batch preparations were strongly co-clustered by F measure.

Included in the TCR beta cDNA libraries were unique molecular identifiers. Via MiXCR, TCRdb re-called the PCR reads, giving one row per CDR3 protein. Of about 400,000 distinct CDR3 sequences in the sample, roughly 35% were seen once. In regard to this clonotype: The target antigen is unknown. A single base separates this from a much larger clone, so it may be a read error.

The TCR comes from a girl aged 5-17 years with multiple sclerosis. The sample comprised blood.

For the CDR3, the DNA is TGCGCCGGCAGTGAAGGAAACCGGGTATCAGAGACCCAGTACTTC. Its protein is CAGSEGNRVSETQYF. V is TRBV10-2 and J is TRBJ2-5; no clear D gene. CDR3 length equals 15 residues. Germline lookup yields CDR1 WSHSY and CDR2 SAAADI.